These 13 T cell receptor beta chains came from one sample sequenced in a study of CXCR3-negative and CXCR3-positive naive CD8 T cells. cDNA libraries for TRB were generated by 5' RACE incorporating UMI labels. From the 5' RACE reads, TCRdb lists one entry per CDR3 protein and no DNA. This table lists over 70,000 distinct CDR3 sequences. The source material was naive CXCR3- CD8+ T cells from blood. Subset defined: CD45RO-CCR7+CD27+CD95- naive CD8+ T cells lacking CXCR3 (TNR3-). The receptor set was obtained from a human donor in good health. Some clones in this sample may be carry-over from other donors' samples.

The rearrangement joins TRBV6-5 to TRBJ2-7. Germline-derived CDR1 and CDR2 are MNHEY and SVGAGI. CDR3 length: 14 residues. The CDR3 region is CASSYSSGSYEQYF.

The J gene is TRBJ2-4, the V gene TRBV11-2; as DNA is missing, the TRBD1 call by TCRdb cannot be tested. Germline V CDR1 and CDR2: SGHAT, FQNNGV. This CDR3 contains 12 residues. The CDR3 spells CASSGQGNIQYF. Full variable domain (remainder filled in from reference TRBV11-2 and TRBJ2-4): EAGVAQSPRYKIIEKRQSVAFWCNPISGHATLYWYQQILGQGPKLLIQFQNNGVVDDSQLPKDRFSAERLKGVDSTLKIQPAKLEDSAVYLCASSGQGNIQYFGAGTRLSVL.

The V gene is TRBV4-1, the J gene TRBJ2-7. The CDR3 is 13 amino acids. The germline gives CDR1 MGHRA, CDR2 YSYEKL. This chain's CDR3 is CASSQALVYEQYF.

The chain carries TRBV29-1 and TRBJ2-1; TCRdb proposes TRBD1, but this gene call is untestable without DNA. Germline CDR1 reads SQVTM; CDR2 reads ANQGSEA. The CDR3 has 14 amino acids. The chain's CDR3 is CSVEGQVNQDEQFF.

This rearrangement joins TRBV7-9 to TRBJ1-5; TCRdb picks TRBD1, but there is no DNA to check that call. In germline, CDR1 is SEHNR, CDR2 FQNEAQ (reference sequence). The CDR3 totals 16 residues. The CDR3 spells CASSLRDREGNQPQHF.

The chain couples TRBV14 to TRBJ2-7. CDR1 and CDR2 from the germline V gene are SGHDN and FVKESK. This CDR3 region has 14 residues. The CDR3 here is CASSPDLHTYEQYF.

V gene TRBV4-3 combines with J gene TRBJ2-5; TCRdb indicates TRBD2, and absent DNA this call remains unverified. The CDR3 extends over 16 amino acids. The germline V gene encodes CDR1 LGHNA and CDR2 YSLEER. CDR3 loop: CASSQDLSGSQETQYF.

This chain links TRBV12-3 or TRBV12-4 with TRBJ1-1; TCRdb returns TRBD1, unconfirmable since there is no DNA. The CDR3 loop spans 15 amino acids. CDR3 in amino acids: CASSLKQGWNTEAFF.

The CDR3 sequence: CASSPLAGDQETQYF. The chain links TRBV6-1 to TRBJ2-5; lacking DNA, the TRBD2 call made by TCRdb goes unchecked. Germline CDR1 reads MNHNS; CDR2 reads SASEGT. The CDR3 contains 15 residues.

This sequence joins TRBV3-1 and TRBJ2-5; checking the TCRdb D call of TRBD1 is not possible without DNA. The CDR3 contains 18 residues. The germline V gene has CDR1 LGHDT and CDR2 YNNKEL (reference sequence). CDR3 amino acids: CASSQFYGNPDGGETQYF.

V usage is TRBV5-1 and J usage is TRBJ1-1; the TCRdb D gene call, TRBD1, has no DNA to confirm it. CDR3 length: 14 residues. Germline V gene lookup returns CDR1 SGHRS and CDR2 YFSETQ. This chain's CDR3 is CASSLDTGNTEAFF.

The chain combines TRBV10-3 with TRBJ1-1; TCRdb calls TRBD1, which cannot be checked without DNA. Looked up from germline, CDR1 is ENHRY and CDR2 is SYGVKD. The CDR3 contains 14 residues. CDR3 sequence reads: CAISIQGTNTEAFF.

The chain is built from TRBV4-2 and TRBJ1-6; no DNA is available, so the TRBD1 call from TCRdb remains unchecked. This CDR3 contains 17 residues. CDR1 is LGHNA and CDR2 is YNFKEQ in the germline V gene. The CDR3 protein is CASSQDPGTTSRGPLHF.